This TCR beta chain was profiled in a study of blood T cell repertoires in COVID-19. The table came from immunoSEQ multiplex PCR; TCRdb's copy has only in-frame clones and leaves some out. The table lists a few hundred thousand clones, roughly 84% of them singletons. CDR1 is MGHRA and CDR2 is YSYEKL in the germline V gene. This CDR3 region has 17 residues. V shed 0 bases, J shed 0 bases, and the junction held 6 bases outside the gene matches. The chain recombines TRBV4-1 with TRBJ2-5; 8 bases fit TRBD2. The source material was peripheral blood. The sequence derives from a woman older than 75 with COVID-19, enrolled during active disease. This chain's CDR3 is CASSQDQSGGYQETQYF. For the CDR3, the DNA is TGCGCCAGCAGCCAAGATCAAAGCGGGGGATACCAAGAGACCCAGTACTTC.